A single sample is the source of the 18 T cell receptor beta chains below, sequenced in a study of OX40 agonist ivuxolimab in advanced cancers. Libraries were prepared by immunoSEQ multiplex PCR; TCRdb keeps only in-frame clonotypes and omits some of them. The sample includes 50,000 to 80,000 clones, around 93% of them seen just once. The sample in question was CD4+ or CD8+ T cells sorted from blood, obtained in a trial of the OX40 agonist ivuxolimab. All receptors derive from an adult with an advanced solid tumor such as melanoma, head and neck, liver or kidney cancer.

The chain joins TRBV9 to TRBJ1-1; D gene unclear. V was pared by 4 bases and J by 5 bases, with 12 bases between. Germline assignment: CDR1 SGDLS and CDR2 YYNGEE. The CDR3 totals 13 residues. The CDR3 nucleotides read TGTGCCAGCAGCATCTCCTCGGGGACTGAAGCTTTCTTT. Protein product: CASSISSGTEAFF.

Concerning this clone: The same CDR3 is also encoded by other DNA sequences in this sample. This rearrangement joins TRBV11-3 to TRBJ2-2, with unresolved D. The CDR3 length is 14 residues. V lost 1 base to trimming and J lost 3 bases, with 6 bases between them. Per the germline V gene, CDR1 is SGHNT and CDR2 is YENEEA. CDR3 amino acids: CASSLVRDTGELFF. CDR3 nucleotide sequence: TGTGCCAGCAGCTTAGTAAGAGACACCGGGGAGCTGTTTTTT.

The chain links TRBV25-1 to TRBJ1-2; D unclear. Trimming removed 2 bases from V and 7 bases from J, with 8 bases in between. The CDR3 extends over 12 amino acids. Germline lookup yields CDR1 MGHDK and CDR2 SYGVNS. DNA for the CDR3: TGTGCCAGCAGTGAAGAGGGCCGTGGCTACACCTTC. Translated: CASSEEGRGYTF.

This clone was observed a handful of times. V is TRBV13 and J is TRBJ1-2; perhaps TRBD1 as D (6 bases). Trimming removed 4 bases from V and 2 bases from J, with 17 bases in between. The CDR3 sequence is 16 residues long. Germline values: CDR1 PRHDT, CDR2 FYEKMQ (reference sequence). Here the CDR3 DNA reads TGTGCCAGCAGCTCCTTTGGGGGGGCGGAGAACTATGGCTACACCTTC. Encoded protein: CASSSFGGAENYGYTF.

This clone occurred a few times. The chain carries TRBV2 and TRBJ2-7; D unresolved. V lost 2 bases and J 3 bases, leaving 8 bases between the germline ends. This CDR3 has 13 amino acids. Germline lookup yields CDR1 SNHLY and CDR2 FYNNEI. The CDR3 region is CASSERRSYEQYF. CDR3 in DNA: TGTGCCAGCAGTGAAAGGCGGAGCTACGAGCAGTACTTC.

The chain employs TRBV7-2 and TRBJ2-7, with 11 bases that match TRBD2. This CDR3 comprises 15 residues. The germline V gene has CDR1 SGHTA and CDR2 FQGNSA. Unmatched junction bases numbered 5, after V lost 5 bases and J lost 2 bases. The CDR3 loop is CASSTRLAGTYEQYF. As DNA, the CDR3 is TGTGCCAGCAGCACCAGACTAGCGGGGACCTACGAGCAGTACTTC.

This chain links TRBV18 with TRBJ2-7; TRBD1 matches at 8 bases. J gave up 6 bases and V 2 bases, and 6 bases lay outside the gene matches. This CDR3 spans 14 amino acids. The germline V gene encodes CDR1 KGHSH and CDR2 LQKENI. The CDR3: CASSPSDRDGEQYF. The DNA for the CDR3 is TGTGCCAGCTCACCATCGGACAGGGACGGCGAGCAGTACTTC.

This sequence joins TRBV4-1 and TRBJ1-4; TRBD1 aligns across 7 bases. Germline CDR1 reads MGHRA; CDR2 reads YSYEKL. Germline trimming cut 3 bases from V and 3 bases from J; bases unmatched to any gene: 7. The CDR3 length is 16 residues. CDR3 in amino acids: CASSQERQGPNEKLFF. CDR3 nucleotides: TGCGCCAGCAGCCAGGAGAGACAGGGCCCTAATGAAAAACTGTTTTTT.

The gene calls are TRBV10-2 and TRBJ2-1; TRBD2 aligns across 11 bases. Germline CDR1 and CDR2: WSHSY and SAAADI. The CDR3 covers 16 residues. After removal of 8 bases from V and 1 base from J, the junction contained 7 bases not matched to a gene. CDR3 sequence (DNA): TGCGCCAGCGCAGACCCTAGCGGGAGGTCCTACAATGAGCAGTTCTTC. It encodes CASADPSGRSYNEQFF.

V usage is TRBV18 and J usage is TRBJ2-5, with TRBD1 matching 10 bases. The J call may be mistaken, given a closer DNA end match to TRBJ2-7. The CDR3 extends over 14 amino acids. The V gene's germline CDR1 is KGHSH and CDR2 LQKENI. CDR3 protein: CASSPGQGINEQYF. The CDR3 nucleotides read TGTGCCAGCTCACCGGGACAGGGGATCAACGAGCAGTACTTC.

The chain couples TRBV5-1 to TRBJ2-5, with 14 bases identical to TRBD2. V shed 4 bases, J shed 5 bases, and the junction held 13 bases outside the gene matches. The V gene's germline CDR1 is SGHRS and CDR2 YFSETQ. The CDR3 has 18 residues. The CDR3: CASSGKEGLAGVWETQYF. The CDR3 coding sequence is TGCGCCAGCAGCGGAAAAGAGGGACTAGCGGGAGTGTGGGAGACCCAGTACTTC.

The chain is built from TRBV27 and TRBJ1-1; TRBD1 is a possible D gene (5 bases). With 3 bases removed from V and 0 bases from J, the gap between germline ends came to 8 bases. Germline CDR1 MNHEY, CDR2 SMNVEV (reference sequence). There are 14 residues in the CDR3. The CDR3 bases are TGTGCCAGCAGTTTCGGACATCTGAACACTGAAGCTTTCTTT. This codes for CASSFGHLNTEAFF.

This clone was detected once. The V call is TRBV18, the J call TRBJ2-7, with D possibly being TRBD1 (7 bases). CDR1 and CDR2 (germline): KGHSH, LQKENI. Trimming left V 4 bases short and J 2 bases short, with 18 bases between. The length of the CDR3 is 16 residues. CDR3 nucleotides: TGTGCCAGCTCACGTTATAAGGAGGGACAGACCTACGAGCAGTACTTC. Protein product: CASSRYKEGQTYEQYF.

The chain employs TRBV19 and TRBJ2-7; tentatively, D is TRBD2 (5 bases). The CDR3 consists of 14 residues. Trimming pared 2 bases from V and 7 bases from J, leaving 15 bases between. Per the germline V gene, CDR1 is LNHDA and CDR2 is SQIVND (reference sequence). CDR3 loop: CASSIRTASREQYF. For the CDR3, the DNA is TGTGCCAGTAGTATAAGGACTGCTAGCAGGGAGCAGTACTTC.

There are a few counts of this clone. The chain employs TRBV19 and TRBJ2-2; 15 bases fit TRBD2. CDR1 and CDR2 from the germline V gene are LNHDA and SQIVND (reference sequence). The trim removed 8 bases at V and 5 bases at J, leaving 6 bases unmatched. This CDR3 is built from 16 residues. In nucleotides, the CDR3 is TGTGCCAGTGATCCTGGACTAGCGGGAGGGACCGGGGAGCTGTTTTTT. This sequence encodes CASDPGLAGGTGELFF.

The V and J genes are TRBV15 and TRBJ2-2; maybe TRBD2 (6 bases). The germline CDR1 and CDR2 sequences are LNHNV and YYDKDF (reference sequence). The V gene lost 1 base and the J gene lost 1 base, with 16 bases spanning the gap. The CDR3 length is 18 residues. The CDR3 loop is CATSRGRGLARNTGELFF. The CDR3 bases are TGTGCCACCAGCAGAGGACGTGGCCTAGCGAGGAACACCGGGGAGCTGTTTTTT. The whole variable domain, remainder taken from reference TRBV15 and TRBJ2-2, is DAMVIQNPRYQVTQFGKPVTLSCSQTLNHNVMYWYQQKSSQAPKLLFHYYDKDFNNEADTPDNFQSRRPNTSFCFLDIRSPGLGDTAMYLCATSRGRGLARNTGELFFGEGSRLTVL.

This clone was observed a few times. V is TRBV11-2 and J is TRBJ1-1, with D possibly matching TRBD1 (5 bases). V gave up 3 bases and J gave up 3 bases, with 11 bases separating them. Germline V gene data show CDR1 as SGHAT and CDR2 as FQNNGV. The CDR3 covers 14 residues. The CDR3, as DNA: TGTGCCAGCAGCTTCGGGGGGTGGGACACTGAAGCTTTCTTT. Translating gives CASSFGGWDTEAFF.

The rearrangement links TRBV18 to TRBJ2-5; D ambiguous. Germline CDR1 KGHSH, CDR2 LQKENI. V was trimmed by 6 bases and J by 1 base, leaving 6 bases between them. The CDR3 runs to 12 residues. The CDR3 DNA sequence: TGTGCCAGCTCTGGGTCCCAAGAGACCCAGTACTTC. This codes for CASSGSQETQYF. Variable domain in full (rest from reference TRBV18 and TRBJ2-5): NAGVMQNPRHLVRRRGQEARLRCSPMKGHSHVYWYRQLPEEGLKFMVYLQKENIIDESGMPKERFSAEFPKEGPSILRIQQVVRGDSAAYFCASSGSQETQYFGPGTRLLVL.